This TCR beta chain emerged from a study of post-analysis software for immune sequencing data. Turning to the study itself: Progressive-relapsing, secondary progressive and relapsing-remitting multiple sclerosis were among the disease courses included.

Study-wide points: Among a few TRBV segments more frequent in patients than controls were TRBV5-6, TRBV5-1 and TRBV20-1. Versus controls, multiple sclerosis patients showed significantly lower diversity (normalized Chao1).

This clonotype was seen only a few times. Its antigen remains unknown. The CDR3 contains 19 residues. From germline, CDR1 is SGHVS and CDR2 FQNEAQ. The TCR beta cDNA libraries contained unique molecular identifiers. TCRdb independently ran MiXCR on the PCR reads; one entry per CDR3 protein. This table has 350,000 to 450,000 distinct CDR3 sequences, approximately 39% appearing once. The origin of this receptor is a girl aged 2 to 9 with multiple sclerosis. Sample: blood. The gene calls are TRBV7-8 and TRBJ2-5, with a tentative D call TRBD2 (6 bases). The DNA end is more similar to TRBJ2-7, so the J call may be wrong. CDR3 sequence reads: CASSLLRGGGDSRAYEQYF. The CDR3 region has the DNA TGTGCCAGCAGCTTACTTCGAGGTGGAGGGGATTCGAGGGCCTACGAGCAGTACTTC.